The clone carrying this T cell receptor (beta chain) has more than one count but fewer than ten. What it binds is not known. The V and J ends lost 6 bases and 2 bases, in that order; junction bases with no gene match: 4. The CDR3 sequence is 14 residues long. From germline, CDR1 is SNHLY and CDR2 FYNNEI. Donors were ostensibly healthy at sampling, although undocumented immune exposures were probable. This sample is drawn from a study of cytomegalovirus exposure and HLA in healthy donors. Whole-study findings and limits: According to reports, the classifier identified cytomegalovirus status with high specificity and sensitivity. Cytomegalovirus-associated status was assigned to approximately 160 TCR beta chains. A missense variant in DCLRE1C was later tied to TCR beta V- and J-gene trimming.

PCR employed 60 Vbeta and 13 Jbeta primers. The method was immunoSEQ multiplex PCR; TCRdb's version includes in-frame clones alone and lacks a portion of them. The table includes 75,000 to 95,000 clones, roughly 78% detected once. The V call is TRBV2, the J call TRBJ2-1; the match to TRBD1 covers 7 bases. This clonotype was obtained from a male donor in good health and CMV-seropositive. Sample: PBMCs. The CDR3 DNA reads as TGTGCCAGCAGCGGGACAGTCACCTACAATGAGCAGTTCTTC. Its protein product is CASSGTVTYNEQFF. Filled out from reference TRBV2 and TRBJ2-1, the complete variable domain reads EPEVTQTPSHQVTQMGQEVILRCVPISNHLYFYWYRQILGQKVEFLVSFYNNEISEKSEIFDDQFSVERPDGSNFTLKIRSTKLEDSAMYFCASSGTVTYNEQFFGPGTRLTVL.